These 10 T cell receptor beta chains were sequenced from one sample in a study of radiotherapy plus CTLA-4 blockade in lung cancer. TCRdb's table, derived via immunoSEQ multiplex PCR, lists solely in-frame clones and lacks some. The sample has 81,000 or so clones, about 85% seen once. The sample consisted of peripheral blood, taken from a patient treated with radiotherapy plus ipilimumab. The receptor set was obtained from a human donor with non-small cell lung cancer that progressed on radiotherapy plus ipilimumab.

The chain combines TRBV2 with TRBJ2-7; D possibly corresponds to TRBD2 (5 bases). Trimming left V 7 bases short and J 3 bases short, with 10 bases between. The CDR3 runs 12 residues. The germline V gene encodes CDR1 SNHLY and CDR2 FYNNEI. The CDR3 coding sequence is TGTGCCAGCAATGAGGGATACTACGAGCAGTACTTC. It is translated as CASNEGYYEQYF. The whole variable domain, remainder taken from reference TRBV2 and TRBJ2-7, is EPEVTQTPSHQVTQMGQEVILRCVPISNHLYFYWYRQILGQKVEFLVSFYNNEISEKSEIFDDQFSVERPDGSNFTLKIRSTKLEDSAMYFCASNEGYYEQYFGPGTRLTVT.

This chain connects TRBV10-3 to TRBJ2-7, with TRBD1 matching over 7 bases. This CDR3 region has 14 residues. Germline V gene data show CDR1 as ENHRY and CDR2 as SYGVKD. The trim removed 0 bases at V and 2 bases at J, leaving 1 base unmatched. DNA for the CDR3: TGTGCCATCAGTGAGTCCGGGACAGCCTACGAGCAGTACTTC. This encodes CAISESGTAYEQYF.

J is TRBJ2-5 and V is TRBV9; 12 bases are a match to TRBD2. There are 15 residues in the CDR3. Germline V gives CDR1 SGDLS, CDR2 YYNGEE. Trimming cost V 4 bases and J 4 bases; bases outside gene matches: 5. The CDR3 DNA follows: TGTGCCAGCAGCCTAGCGGGGGGGGCCCGAGAGACCCAGTACTTC. Protein: CASSLAGGARETQYF.

The V call is TRBV27, the J call TRBJ1-4; TRBD1 aligns across 9 bases. CDR3 length equals 16 residues. The trim removed 2 bases at V and 2 bases at J, leaving 3 bases unmatched. The V gene's germline CDR1 is MNHEY and CDR2 SMNVEV (reference sequence). CDR3 protein: CASSLQQGATNEKLFF. In nucleotides, the CDR3 is TGTGCCAGCAGTTTACAACAGGGGGCGACTAATGAAAAACTGTTTTTT.

The chain is built from TRBV5-1 and TRBJ2-1, with unresolved D. Trimming removed 0 bases from V and 7 bases from J, with 11 bases in between. Germline values: CDR1 SGHRS, CDR2 YFSETQ. This CDR3 spans 14 amino acids. DNA of the CDR3: TGCGCCAGCAGCTTGGGTGCATCGGTGAATGAGCAGTTCTTC. This gives the protein CASSLGASVNEQFF.

This sequence joins TRBV30 and TRBJ1-2; D is unresolved. The CDR3 has 13 residues. The germline V and J ends were trimmed by 2 bases and 0 bases, with 7 bases remaining between them. Germline loops: CDR1 GTSNPN, CDR2 SVGIG (reference sequence). The CDR3 loop is CAWSSGANYGYTF. DNA for the CDR3: TGTGCCTGGAGTTCCGGGGCTAACTATGGCTACACCTTC.

V usage is TRBV25-1 and J usage is TRBJ1-1; possibly TRBD1 for D (5 bases). The CDR3 totals 14 residues. Germline V gene lookup returns CDR1 MGHDK and CDR2 SYGVNS. Trimming cost V 3 bases and J 1 base, with 9 bases left between them. The DNA for the CDR3 is TGTGCCAGCAGTGATGCAGGGTGGAACACTGAAGCTTTCTTT. Encoded protein: CASSDAGWNTEAFF. The whole variable domain, filled in from reference TRBV25-1 and TRBJ1-1, reads EADIYQTPRYLVIGTGKKITLECSQTMGHDKMYWYQQDPGMELHLIHYSYGVNSTEKGDLSSESTVSRIRTEHFPLTLESARPSHTSQYLCASSDAGWNTEAFFGQGTRLTVV.

The table lists this clone with a few counts. The chain has TRBV7-3 and TRBJ2-2, with 7 bases matching TRBD1. The CDR3 length is 13 residues. Germline V gives CDR1 SGHTA, CDR2 FQGTGA. After removal of 3 bases from V and 7 bases from J, the junction contained 2 bases not matched to a gene. CDR3 nucleotide sequence: TGTGCCAGCAGCTTGACAGGGTTCGGGGAGCTGTTTTTT. Residues: CASSLTGFGELFF.

V is TRBV30 and J is TRBJ1-5; D not resolved. Germline V gene sequence: CDR1 GTSNPN, CDR2 SVGIG (reference sequence). Trimming left V 1 base short and J 4 bases short, with 11 bases between. The CDR3 consists of 14 residues. The CDR3 bases are TGTGCCTGGAGTGGACAAGGCAGAAATCAGCCCCAGCATTTT. It yields the protein CAWSGQGRNQPQHF.

The chain is built from TRBV30 and TRBJ2-3; tentatively, D is TRBD1 or TRBD2 (5 bases each). Germline V gene lookup returns CDR1 GTSNPN and CDR2 SVGIG (reference sequence). The V end lost 1 base, the J end lost 7 bases, and 21 bases lay between the germline ends. This CDR3 comprises 16 residues. The CDR3, as DNA: TGTGCCTGGAGTGCCGGACACTCATTGGGGGTGAATACGCAGTATTTT. Translating it yields CAWSAGHSLGVNTQYF.